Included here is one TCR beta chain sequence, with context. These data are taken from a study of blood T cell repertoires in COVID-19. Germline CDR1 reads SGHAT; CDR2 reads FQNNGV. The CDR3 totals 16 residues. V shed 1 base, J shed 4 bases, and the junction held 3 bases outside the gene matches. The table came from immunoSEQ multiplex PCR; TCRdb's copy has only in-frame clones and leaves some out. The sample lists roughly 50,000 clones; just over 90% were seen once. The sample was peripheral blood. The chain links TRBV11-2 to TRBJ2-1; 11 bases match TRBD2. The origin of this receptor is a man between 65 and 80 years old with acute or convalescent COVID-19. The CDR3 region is CASSLASGGRYNEQFF. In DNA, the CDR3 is TGTGCCAGCAGCTTAGCTAGCGGGGGGAGATACAATGAGCAGTTCTTC.